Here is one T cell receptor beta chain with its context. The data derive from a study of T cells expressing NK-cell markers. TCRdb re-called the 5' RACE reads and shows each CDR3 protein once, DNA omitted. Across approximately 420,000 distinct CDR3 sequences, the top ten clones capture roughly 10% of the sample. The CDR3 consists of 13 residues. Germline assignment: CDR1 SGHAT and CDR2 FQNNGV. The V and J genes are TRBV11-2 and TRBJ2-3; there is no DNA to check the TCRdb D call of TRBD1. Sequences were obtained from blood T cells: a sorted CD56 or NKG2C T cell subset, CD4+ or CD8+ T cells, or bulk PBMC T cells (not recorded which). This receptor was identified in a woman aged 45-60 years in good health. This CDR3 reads CASKGARTDTQYF.